The sequence of this T cell receptor (beta chain) was determined in a study of blood T cell repertoires in COVID-19. Trimming stripped 8 bases from V and 4 bases from J, with 11 bases between. Germline V lookup: CDR1 DFQATT, CDR2 SNEGSKA (reference sequence). The CDR3 loop spans 11 amino acids. Assay: immunoSEQ multiplex PCR; the TCRdb copy retains only in-frame clones and omits some. The top ten clones hold 5.5% to 6% of a sample with 50,000 to 60,000 clones, roughly 80% of them seen once. Sequencing used peripheral blood. This clonotype was obtained from a human donor in a cohort sampled during active or convalescent COVID-19. J is TRBJ1-1 and V is TRBV20-1; D ambiguous. The chain's CDR3 is CSTSPLTEAFF. CDR3 sequence (DNA): TGCAGTACGAGCCCTCTCACTGAAGCTTTCTTT.